The clone carrying this TCR beta chain was counted only a few times. Its antigen is as yet unknown. The entry originates in a study of T-cell memory formation after mild COVID-19. The wider study: TCR clusters mostly belonged to single donors.

5'RACE, which relied on constant-segment primers, yielded TCR alpha and TCR beta cDNA libraries carrying sample barcodes and UMIs. A single record per CDR3 protein comes from TCRdb applying MiXCR to the 5' RACE reads. The sample lists a few hundred thousand distinct CDR3 sequences; around 25% were seen once. Study observations and caveats: Clones which contracted sat mainly in CM and EM if CD4+, and in EMRA if CD8+. Whereas later expanders leaned CD4+, clones contracting day 15 to 85 showed a balanced CD4/CD8 makeup.

The CDR3 is 14 residues long. Trimming shortened V by 3 bases and J by 1 base, and 11 bases separated the two germline ends. Germline V gene data show CDR1 as SGHRS and CDR2 as YFSETQ. The receptor's source is an adult woman who had mild COVID-19 (a few samples of this study predate the infection). Cell type and time point are not known. The V and J genes are TRBV5-1 and TRBJ2-7; D ambiguous. The material sequenced was PBMCs or a T cell subset sorted from them (not recorded which). The CDR3 nucleotides are TGCGCCAGCAGCTACCGGGCCTTATCCTACGAGCAGTACTTC. This encodes CASSYRALSYEQYF.